One sample yielded the 24 T cell receptor beta chains listed below, sequenced in a study of cytomegalovirus exposure and HLA in healthy donors. Primers: 60 Vbeta forward and 13 Jbeta reverse. Method: immunoSEQ multiplex PCR; TCRdb's copy keeps in-frame clones and lacks some. Of under 150,000 clones listed, about 73% are singletons. Sequencing was performed on PBMCs. These receptors all stem from a woman aged 40 to 50 in good health and CMV-seronegative.

In its sample, this clone was seen once. V usage is TRBV28 and J usage is TRBJ2-1; 14 nucleotides align to TRBD2. Germline CDR1 and CDR2: MDHEN and SYDVKM. With 5 bases clipped from V and 9 bases from J, the junction kept 12 bases outside the gene matches. This CDR3 has 17 amino acids. The CDR3 DNA follows: TGTGCCAGCAGTGTAGTCCAGGGACTAGCGGGAGCGGGTGAGCAGTTCTTC. Its protein is CASSVVQGLAGAGEQFF.

The genes are TRBV18 and TRBJ2-7, with 8 bases aligning to TRBD1. Germline lookup yields CDR1 KGHSH and CDR2 LQKENI. The CDR3 length is 16 residues. V was pared by 3 bases and J by 6 bases, with 13 bases of the junction left unmatched. CDR3: CASSPFSTGGTGEQYF. The DNA of the CDR3 is TGTGCCAGCTCACCTTTCAGCACAGGGGGAACTGGCGAGCAGTACTTC.

The chain employs TRBV9 and TRBJ2-1; TRBD2 agrees at 10 bases. J gave up 7 bases and V 3 bases, and 13 bases lay outside the gene matches. The CDR3 is 17 residues long. Germline V lookup: CDR1 SGDLS, CDR2 YYNGEE. CDR3 nucleotide sequence: TGTGCCAGCAGCGCAGGTAGGACTAGCGGACTAGGGAATGAGCAGTTCTTC. This translates into CASSAGRTSGLGNEQFF. Full variable domain (missing parts from reference TRBV9 and TRBJ2-1): DSGVTQTPKHLITATGQRVTLRCSPRSGDLSVYWYQQSLDQGLQFLIQYYNGEERAKGNILERFSAQQFPDLHSELNLSSLELGDSALYFCASSAGRTSGLGNEQFFGPGTRLTVL.

The genes are TRBV5-1 and TRBJ2-3; D perhaps matches TRBD2 (6 bases). Germline V CDR1 and CDR2: SGHRS, YFSETQ. The CDR3 totals 14 residues. V shed 5 bases and J shed 2 bases, with 12 bases lying between them. DNA of the CDR3: TGCGCCAGCAGTTTAGGAGGGACCACAGATACGCAGTATTTT. Translation: CASSLGGTTDTQYF.

The genes are TRBV28 and TRBJ2-3; perhaps TRBD2 as D (6 bases). The germline V gene encodes CDR1 MDHEN and CDR2 SYDVKM. CDR3 size: 15 residues. Trimming removed 6 bases at V and 0 bases at J, with 13 bases between. DNA of the CDR3: TGTGCCAGCAGCTCCACTAGCCCTAGCACAGATACGCAGTATTTT. Its protein is CASSSTSPSTDTQYF.

The chain is built from TRBV7-8 and TRBJ2-3, with TRBD2 matching 8 bases. Germline V CDR1 and CDR2: SGHVS, FQNEAQ. Germline trimming cut 3 bases from V and 2 bases from J; bases unmatched to any gene: 10. The CDR3 loop spans 17 amino acids. DNA for the CDR3: TGTGCCAGCAGCTTCCGACAGCCACTAGCGGTCACAGATACGCAGTATTTT. It codes for CASSFRQPLAVTDTQYF.

The chain is built from TRBV4-3 and TRBJ2-2; 8 nucleotides align to TRBD2. The germline CDR1 and CDR2 sequences are LGHNA and YSLEER. The CDR3 sequence is 14 residues long. With V trimmed by 3 bases and J by 6 bases, 3 bases remained unmatched. CDR3: CASSQGLVSGELFF. The DNA of the CDR3 is TGCGCCAGCAGCCAGGGACTAGTTTCCGGGGAGCTGTTTTTT.

The chain links TRBV28 to TRBJ2-1; D is possibly TRBD2 (6 bases). The CDR3 runs 13 residues. Between the trimmed V and J ends, which lost 8 bases and 8 bases, there was a span of 16 bases. The germline V gene has CDR1 MDHEN and CDR2 SYDVKM. The CDR3 loop reads CASVGRPRYEQFF. The CDR3 DNA reads TGTGCCAGCGTCGGGAGACCCAGGTATGAGCAGTTCTTC. Based on the CDR3 plus reference TRBV28 and TRBJ2-1, the full variable domain is DVKVTQSSRYLVKRTGEKVFLECVQDMDHENMFWYRQDPGLGLRLIYFSYDVKMKEKGDIPEGYSVSREKKERFSLILESASTNQTSMYLCASVGRPRYEQFFGPGTRLTVL.

The chain has TRBV27 and TRBJ2-2, with 8 positions matching TRBD1. The length of the CDR3 is 15 residues. Germline values: CDR1 MNHEY, CDR2 SMNVEV (reference sequence). The trim removed 6 bases at V and 6 bases at J, leaving 9 bases unmatched. The CDR3 reads CASRRTGTLSGELFF. The CDR3 DNA reads TGTGCCAGCAGGAGGACAGGGACTCTTTCCGGGGAGCTGTTTTTT.

The V and J genes are TRBV6-5 and TRBJ1-2, with 11 bases aligning to TRBD1. CDR1 and CDR2 from the germline V gene are MNHEY and SVGAGI. This CDR3 is 14 amino acids long. Unmatched junction bases numbered 7, after V lost 6 bases and J lost 7 bases. CDR3 protein: CASRWDRGSSGYTF. Here the CDR3 DNA reads TGTGCCAGCAGGTGGGACAGGGGGAGTAGTGGCTACACCTTC.

The rearrangement joins TRBV7-2 to TRBJ1-4, with a weak D call TRBD1 (5 bases). The CDR3 is made up of 15 amino acids. The germline gives CDR1 SGHTA, CDR2 FQGNSA. The V gene lost 3 bases and the J gene lost 8 bases, with 16 bases spanning the gap. The chain's CDR3 is CASSFLGAAGEKLFF. The CDR3 DNA reads TGTGCCAGCAGCTTTTTAGGGGCGGCTGGGGAAAAACTGTTTTTT.

This chain joins TRBV11-2 and TRBJ2-7; 12 bases agree with TRBD2. Germline lookup yields CDR1 SGHAT and CDR2 FQNNGV. The length of the CDR3 is 15 residues. Trimming took 5 bases from V and 1 from J; bases not matched to a gene: 3. The CDR3 is CASSPGLAGSYEQYF. The CDR3, as DNA: TGTGCCAGCAGCCCAGGACTAGCGGGGTCCTACGAGCAGTACTTC.

The chain uses TRBV7-9 and TRBJ2-7; 7 nucleotides match TRBD1. This CDR3 region has 14 residues. Germline CDR1 reads SEHNR; CDR2 reads FQNEAQ (reference sequence). Unmatched junction bases numbered 7, after V lost 3 bases and J lost 5 bases. The CDR3: CASSFARGSNEQYF. DNA of the CDR3: TGTGCCAGCAGCTTCGCCAGGGGGTCCAACGAGCAGTACTTC.

V gene TRBV5-6 combines with J gene TRBJ2-7; TRBD1 aligns across 7 bases. The CDR3 loop spans 15 amino acids. Germline CDR1 is SGHDT and CDR2 is YYEEEE. J was trimmed by 8 bases and V by 1 base; bases with no gene match: 12. Here the CDR3 reads CASSLRQGVFTKQYF. The CDR3 DNA reads TGTGCCAGCAGCTTGAGACAGGGAGTCTTTACGAAGCAGTACTTC.

The V and J genes are TRBV4-1 and TRBJ1-1; TRBD1 matches at 7 bases. Trimming took 3 bases from V and 0 from J; bases not matched to a gene: 1. The CDR3 runs 14 residues. Germline lookup yields CDR1 MGHRA and CDR2 YSYEKL. The CDR3 nucleotides read TGCGCCAGCAGCCAGGGACAGTTGAACACTGAAGCTTTCTTT. As protein: CASSQGQLNTEAFF.

The rearrangement uses TRBV7-9 and TRBJ1-2; weak D call: TRBD1 (6 bases). This CDR3 contains 14 residues. V was clipped by 5 bases and J by 8 bases, with 18 bases between them. Looked up from germline, CDR1 is SEHNR and CDR2 is FQNEAQ (reference sequence). This CDR3 is CASSPPDRPRGYTF. CDR3 DNA sequence: TGTGCCAGCAGCCCACCGGACAGACCCCGAGGCTACACCTTC.

The chain combines TRBV6-5 with TRBJ1-1, with D tentatively TRBD1 (6 bases). V gave up 4 bases and J gave up 6 bases, with 18 bases separating them. Germline lookup yields CDR1 MNHEY and CDR2 SVGAGI. This CDR3 contains 15 residues. In DNA, the CDR3 is TGTGCCAGCAGTTCGGGGGGCGCGGGTCCCTCTGAAGCTTTCTTT. It encodes CASSSGGAGPSEAFF.

This clone was seen only a few times. This chain joins TRBV9 and TRBJ2-2; unclear D gene. V was pared by 5 bases and J by 4 bases, with 6 bases between. Germline-derived CDR1 and CDR2 are SGDLS and YYNGEE. CDR3 length: 12 amino acids. CDR3 in DNA: TGTGCCAGCAGTCCGGGCACCGGGGAGCTGTTTTTT. Its protein product is CASSPGTGELFF.

This sequence joins TRBV21-1 and TRBJ2-5; TRBD1 is the table's D call, not checked against the DNA. TRBV21-1 is labeled a pseudogene. The CDR3 covers 15 residues. The CDR3 DNA reads as TGTGCCAGCAGCCCTCCGAGGGGGTTAAAAGAGACCCAGTACTTC. Amino acid sequence: CASSPPRGLKETQYF.

The V and J genes are TRBV28 and TRBJ1-1, with 8 bases matching TRBD1. CDR1 is MDHEN, CDR2 SYDVKM, per germline. The V gene end was trimmed by 3 bases and the J gene end by 5 bases; junction bases not matched to a gene: 5. The CDR3 covers 14 residues. This CDR3 reads CASSFTGGGTEAFF. CDR3 in DNA: TGTGCCAGCAGTTTTACAGGGGGTGGAACTGAAGCTTTCTTT.

This sequence joins TRBV9 and TRBJ2-1, with D unresolved. V was trimmed by 3 bases and J by 2 bases, leaving 15 bases between them. The CDR3 is 16 residues long. In germline, CDR1 is SGDLS, CDR2 YYNGEE. The CDR3 loop is CASSALGGGTYNEQFF. For the CDR3, the DNA is TGTGCCAGCAGCGCCCTAGGTGGCGGAACCTACAATGAGCAGTTCTTC. Full variable domain (outside the CDR3, taken from reference TRBV9 and TRBJ2-1): DSGVTQTPKHLITATGQRVTLRCSPRSGDLSVYWYQQSLDQGLQFLIQYYNGEERAKGNILERFSAQQFPDLHSELNLSSLELGDSALYFCASSALGGGTYNEQFFGPGTRLTVL.

V is TRBV5-8 and J is TRBJ1-1, with 9 positions matching TRBD1. V lost 7 bases to trimming and J lost 5 bases; unmatched junction nucleotides: 9. CDR3 size: 14 residues. CDR1 and CDR2 (germline): SGHTS, YDEGEE. The CDR3 bases are TGTGCCAGCGGTGGGACAGGGCGGCGTACTGAAGCTTTCTTT. Protein product: CASGGTGRRTEAFF. Looking up the rest from reference TRBV5-8 and TRBJ1-1 gives the full variable domain: EAGVTQSPTHLIKTRGQQATLRCSPISGHTSVYWYQQALGLGLQFLLWYDEGEERNRGNFPPRFSGRQFPNYSSELNVNALELEDSALYLCASGGTGRRTEAFFGQGTRLTVV.

The chain has TRBV19 and TRBJ1-4; D might be TRBD1 (5 bases). The CDR3 is made up of 14 amino acids. CDR1 and CDR2 (germline): LNHDA, SQIVND (reference sequence). Trimming shortened V by 6 bases and J by 7 bases, and 15 bases separated the two germline ends. The CDR3 DNA reads as TGTGCCAGTAGGGGGGACTCTCCTTCTGAAAAACTGTTTTTT. This codes for CASRGDSPSEKLFF.

J is TRBJ1-1 and V is TRBV19; tentative D call: TRBD1 (5 bases). Germline V lookup: CDR1 LNHDA, CDR2 SQIVND (reference sequence). V gave up 7 bases and J gave up 10 bases, with 16 bases separating them. The CDR3 runs 12 residues. The CDR3 nucleotides read TGTGCCAGTATCTCTAAGGGGTTGTCAGCTTTCTTT. Protein sequence: CASISKGLSAFF.